The 26 T cell receptor beta chains reported below all come from one sample, sequenced in a study of cytomegalovirus exposure and HLA in healthy donors. PCR employed 60 Vbeta and 13 Jbeta primers. The repertoire was sequenced with immunoSEQ multiplex PCR; TCRdb's copy has only in-frame clones and lacks some. The sample comprises roughly 280,000 clones, around two thirds of which are singletons, and around 2.3% rests with the top ten. The material sequenced was PBMCs. Receptors were obtained from a female donor in good health and CMV-seronegative.

In this sample, this clone turned up once. The chain recombines TRBV30 with TRBJ1-1, with D perhaps matching TRBD1 (5 bases). V dropped 2 bases and J dropped 5 bases, with 9 bases sitting between them. Germline V CDR1 and CDR2: GTSNPN, SVGIG (reference sequence). The CDR3 is 12 amino acids. The DNA for the CDR3 is TGTGCCTGGAGTTCGGGGGGTACTGAAGCTTTCTTT. Protein product: CAWSSGGTEAFF.

J is TRBJ2-2 and V is TRBV6-5, with TRBD2 matching 9 bases. Germline trimming cut 0 bases from V and 4 bases from J; bases unmatched to any gene: 3. Germline lookup yields CDR1 MNHEY and CDR2 SVGAGI. The CDR3 sequence is 16 residues long. In DNA form, the CDR3 reads TGTGCCAGCAGTTACTCAGCGGGAGGCGGCACCGGGGAGCTGTTTTTT. It translates to CASSYSAGGGTGELFF.

The CDR3 DNA reads TGTGCCAGCAGTGAAGAGCGAGATCCGGCCTCCTACGAGCAGTACTTC. Its protein is CASSEERDPASYEQYF. The gene calls are TRBV2 and TRBJ2-7, with D unclear. The germline V gene has CDR1 SNHLY and CDR2 FYNNEI. The CDR3 consists of 16 residues. The V end lost 1 base, the J end lost 0 bases, and 13 bases lay between the germline ends.

V usage is TRBV27 and J usage is TRBJ2-2, with 7 bases lining up with TRBD1. The CDR3 has 15 residues. The germline V gene has CDR1 MNHEY and CDR2 SMNVEV (reference sequence). Trimming at V came to 5 bases and at J to 5 bases, leaving 8 bases not matched to a gene. CDR3 amino acids: CASSHRGSLTGELFF. CDR3 DNA: TGTGCCAGCAGTCACAGGGGCTCGCTAACCGGGGAGCTGTTTTTT.

The gene calls are TRBV15 and TRBJ2-2, with 10 bases lining up with TRBD2. Germline V gives CDR1 LNHNV, CDR2 YYDKDF (reference sequence). The V gene end was trimmed by 0 bases and the J gene end by 3 bases; junction bases not matched to a gene: 16. The CDR3 totals 21 residues. The CDR3 DNA sequence: TGTGCCACCAGCAGAGAAAGAACCGCTAGCGGGAGTCCCTCGCACACCGGGGAGCTGTTTTTT. Its translation: CATSRERTASGSPSHTGELFF.

The genes are TRBV19 and TRBJ2-1; D perhaps matches TRBD2 (6 bases). The CDR3 consists of 15 residues. Trimming took 9 bases from V and 0 from J, leaving 15 bases between them. Germline-derived CDR1 and CDR2 are LNHDA and SQIVND (reference sequence). Here the CDR3 reads CASQDLAHSYNEQFF. The DNA for the CDR3 is TGTGCCAGCCAGGACCTAGCGCACTCCTACAATGAGCAGTTCTTC.

The chain has TRBV25-1 and TRBJ2-1; 11 bases match TRBD2. CDR3 size: 16 residues. The V and J ends lost 6 bases and 4 bases, in that order; junction bases with no gene match: 8. Germline loops: CDR1 MGHDK, CDR2 SYGVNS. The CDR3 sequence: CASSRPGTSGYNEQFF. In nucleotides, the CDR3 is TGTGCCAGCAGCCGCCCCGGGACTAGCGGATACAATGAGCAGTTCTTC.

This chain uses TRBV7-9 with TRBJ1-2; TRBD1 might be the D (6 bases). The CDR3 contains 13 residues. V lost 6 bases and J 7 bases, leaving 15 bases between the germline ends. In germline, CDR1 is SEHNR, CDR2 FQNEAQ (reference sequence). The CDR3 loop is CASSLGGGTGYTF. CDR3 bases: TGTGCCAGCAGTCTAGGGGGGGGGACTGGCTACACCTTC.

Of note for this clone: One end of the junction does not line up with germline, which may come from a read error. The chain combines TRBV7-9 with TRBJ2-7; a weak D match, TRBD1 (5 bases). CDR3 length: 11 amino acids. Germline V gene sequence: CDR1 SEHNR, CDR2 FQNEAQ (reference sequence). The CDR3 nucleotides are TGTTCCAGCAGCTTGGGGCTAGAGCAGTACTTC. It specifies CSSSLGLEQYF.

This chain uses TRBV6-1 with TRBJ2-1; D might be TRBD1 (6 bases). Germline assignment: CDR1 MNHNS and CDR2 SASEGT. Trimming pared 0 bases from V and 8 bases from J, leaving 14 bases between. The CDR3 is made up of 15 amino acids. CDR3 in amino acids: CASSEAAFGTYEQFF. CDR3 sequence (DNA): TGTGCCAGCAGTGAAGCGGCGTTCGGGACATATGAGCAGTTCTTC.

The chain is built from TRBV5-6 and TRBJ1-1; TRBD1 is a possible D gene (6 bases). The ends were cut back, 2 bases at V and 0 bases at J, with 14 bases in the middle. Looked up from germline, CDR1 is SGHDT and CDR2 is YYEEEE. CDR3 length: 16 amino acids. Here the CDR3 reads CASSFPTGSVNTEAFF. The DNA for the CDR3 is TGTGCCAGCAGCTTCCCCACAGGGTCAGTGAACACTGAAGCTTTCTTT.

The CDR3 DNA reads TGTGCCTGGAGTGGAGGGGGATATGGGACTGAAGCTTTCTTT. It is translated as CAWSGGGYGTEAFF. The chain couples TRBV30 to TRBJ1-1, with D possibly TRBD1 on 6 matching bases. CDR1 and CDR2 from the germline V gene are GTSNPN and SVGIG (reference sequence). Trimming took 1 base from V and 5 from J, leaving 14 bases between them. CDR3 length: 14 amino acids.

The chain carries TRBV7-9 and TRBJ2-3, with a possible D match to TRBD2 (5 bases). The CDR3 contains 12 residues. V shed 8 bases and J shed 3 bases, with 9 bases lying between them. Germline assignment: CDR1 SEHNR and CDR2 FQNEAQ (reference sequence). The CDR3 DNA is TGTGCCAGCGGCGAGGGAACAGATACGCAGTATTTT. The encoded protein is CASGEGTDTQYF.

This clone was detected only a few times. The chain couples TRBV9 to TRBJ2-5, with 13 nucleotides matching TRBD2. With 2 bases clipped from V and 2 bases from J, the junction kept 3 bases outside the gene matches. The CDR3 sequence is 16 residues long. The germline V gene has CDR1 SGDLS and CDR2 YYNGEE. In nucleotides, the CDR3 is TGTGCCAGCAGCGTGGGACTAGCGGGGATTCAAGAGACCCAGTACTTC. Its translation is CASSVGLAGIQETQYF.

Written as DNA, the CDR3 is TGTGCCAGCAGTCTTGACAGGGTAAAAGAGACCCAGTACTTC. As protein: CASSLDRVKETQYF. The chain has TRBV7-2 and TRBJ2-5, with 7 bases aligning to TRBD1. The CDR3 is 14 residues long. Germline-derived CDR1 and CDR2 are SGHTA and FQGNSA. With V trimmed by 6 bases and J by 3 bases, 7 bases remained unmatched.

V usage is TRBV5-1 and J usage is TRBJ1-6; TRBD1 might be the D (5 bases). Looked up from germline, CDR1 is SGHRS and CDR2 is YFSETQ. The length of the CDR3 is 16 residues. V was clipped by 4 bases and J by 0 bases, with 11 bases between them. This CDR3 reads CASSEDTGSYNSPLHF. In DNA, the CDR3 is TGCGCCAGCAGCGAGGACACCGGCTCCTATAATTCACCCCTCCACTTT.

This chain uses TRBV7-2 with TRBJ2-5; tentatively, D is TRBD2 (5 bases). Deletions cut 1 base from V and 5 bases from J, with 14 bases between. Looked up from germline, CDR1 is SGHTA and CDR2 is FQGNSA. The CDR3 length is 15 residues. CDR3 sequence reads: CASSLVAGTGETQYF. The CDR3 DNA reads TGTGCCAGCAGCTTAGTGGCGGGCACGGGGGAGACCCAGTACTTC. Variable domain in full (rest from reference TRBV7-2 and TRBJ2-5): GAGVSQSPSNKVTEKGKDVELRCDPISGHTALYWYRQSLGQGLEFLIYFQGNSAPDKSGLPSDRFSAERTGGSVSTLTIQRTQQEDSAVYLCASSLVAGTGETQYFGPGTRLLVL.

The chain joins TRBV4-1 to TRBJ2-2, with TRBD2 matching over 15 bases. Germline CDR1 reads MGHRA; CDR2 reads YSYEKL. The CDR3 spans 18 residues. J lost 5 bases, V lost 2 bases, and 6 bases had no gene match. The CDR3 sequence is CASSQPGLAGGSTGELFF. The CDR3 nucleotides read TGCGCCAGCAGCCAACCGGGACTAGCGGGAGGAAGTACCGGGGAGCTGTTTTTT.

J is TRBJ2-1 and V is TRBV14; 16 bases align to TRBD2. Germline V CDR1 and CDR2: SGHDN, FVKESK. The CDR3 contains 19 residues. J gave up 11 bases and V 0 bases, and 13 bases lay outside the gene matches. The CDR3 loop is CASSQDLRSGLAGGQKQFF. The DNA for the CDR3 is TGTGCCAGCAGCCAAGATCTAAGATCGGGACTAGCGGGAGGGCAGAAGCAGTTCTTC.

This clone was seen a handful of times. The J gene is TRBJ2-7, the V gene TRBV11-3; a weak D match, TRBD2 (7 bases). The length of the CDR3 is 15 residues. CDR1 SGHNT and CDR2 YENEEA come from the germline V gene. V lost 1 base, J lost 1 base, and 11 bases lay in between. The chain's CDR3 is CASSLGAGASYEQYF. The CDR3 region has the DNA TGTGCCAGCAGCTTAGGGGCGGGGGCATCCTACGAGCAGTACTTC.

This clone has more than one count but fewer than ten. This chain connects TRBV13 to TRBJ2-7, with D possibly matching TRBD2 (6 bases). Trimming shortened V by 2 bases and J by 5 bases, and 16 bases separated the two germline ends. Per the germline V gene, CDR1 is PRHDT and CDR2 is FYEKMQ (reference sequence). CDR3 length: 15 residues. The CDR3 region is CASSLTSTEWDEQYF. The DNA of the CDR3 is TGTGCCAGCAGCTTAACTAGCACCGAATGGGACGAGCAGTACTTC.

This sequence joins TRBV6-5 and TRBJ1-3; D is unresolved. The germline V and J ends were trimmed by 11 bases and 3 bases, with 17 bases remaining between them. Germline CDR1 MNHEY, CDR2 SVGAGI. The length of the CDR3 is 14 residues. CDR3 sequence: CAARTLANGNTIYF. The CDR3 region has the DNA TGTGCCGCGAGGACGCTAGCCAATGGAAACACCATATATTTT.

V usage is TRBV13 and J usage is TRBJ2-7; TRBD2 is a possible D gene (6 bases). V was cut by 5 bases and J by 7 bases, with 9 bases left in between. This CDR3 comprises 11 residues. Germline V lookup: CDR1 PRHDT, CDR2 FYEKMQ (reference sequence). CDR3 in amino acids: CASSPGREQYF. The CDR3 DNA is TGTGCCAGCAGCCCCGGGAGAGAGCAGTACTTC. The whole variable domain, filled in from reference TRBV13 and TRBJ2-7, reads AAGVIQSPRHLIKEKRETATLKCYPIPRHDTVYWYQQGPGQDPQFLISFYEKMQSDKGSIPDRFSAQQFSDYHSELNMSSLELGDSALYFCASSPGREQYFGPGTRLTVT.

The chain couples TRBV6-1 to TRBJ2-7, with a weak D call TRBD1 (6 bases). CDR1 is MNHNS, CDR2 SASEGT, per germline. This CDR3 has 13 amino acids. V lost 8 bases to trimming and J lost 6 bases, with 17 bases between them. CDR3 sequence (DNA): TGTGCCAGCGAATCGACAGGAGAGGGCGAGCAGTACTTC. This gives the protein CASESTGEGEQYF.

The chain links TRBV5-1 to TRBJ2-3, with 9 bases that match TRBD1. V lost 4 bases to trimming and J lost 3 bases; unmatched junction nucleotides: 9. Germline CDR1 is SGHRS and CDR2 is YFSETQ. The CDR3 runs 16 residues. CDR3 in amino acids: CASSGTGGARTDTQYF. CDR3 DNA sequence: TGCGCCAGCAGCGGAACAGGGGGCGCACGAACAGATACGCAGTATTTT.

This clone was recorded only once. V and J are TRBV6-6 and TRBJ2-5; D gene ambiguous. The last part of the DNA fits TRBJ2-7 better; the J call may be wrong. CDR1 and CDR2 (germline): MNHNY, SVGAGI (reference sequence). This CDR3 region has 14 residues. As DNA, the CDR3 is TGTGCCAGCAGTTTTTCGCTAGGCGACCACGAGCAGTACTTC. The encoded protein is CASSFSLGDHEQYF.